This T cell receptor (beta chain) was documented in a study of CD8 T cells in Susac syndrome. Whole-study results and caveats: The number of individuals included in the study's TCR sequencing and HLA analysis was acknowledged as relatively small.

RNA amounts of roughly 0.5 to 1 ug underwent reverse transcription with random hexamers. An immunoSEQ multiplex PCR amplified TCR beta CDR3 over 54 Vbeta and 13 Jbeta. TCRdb redid the calling of the immunoSEQ multiplex PCR reads with MiXCR, one entry per CDR3 protein. The table shows approximately 94,000 distinct CDR3 sequences, with approximately 95% occurring only once. TCR beta was sequenced from blood CD8+ and CD4+ T cells. For this clonotype: Its antigen is currently unknown.

Sample: CD8+ T cells from PBMCs. The source is a human donor with Susac syndrome.

The CDR3 here is CASSPGTSGGEQFF. The CDR3 DNA reads as TGTGCCAGCAGCCCCGGGACTAGCGGGGGTGAGCAGTTCTTC. The chain uses TRBV14 and TRBJ2-1; 14 bases are a match to TRBD2. The CDR3 runs to 14 residues. The germline gives CDR1 SGHDN, CDR2 FVKESK. The V gene end was trimmed by 4 bases and the J gene end by 9 bases; junction bases not matched to a gene: 2.